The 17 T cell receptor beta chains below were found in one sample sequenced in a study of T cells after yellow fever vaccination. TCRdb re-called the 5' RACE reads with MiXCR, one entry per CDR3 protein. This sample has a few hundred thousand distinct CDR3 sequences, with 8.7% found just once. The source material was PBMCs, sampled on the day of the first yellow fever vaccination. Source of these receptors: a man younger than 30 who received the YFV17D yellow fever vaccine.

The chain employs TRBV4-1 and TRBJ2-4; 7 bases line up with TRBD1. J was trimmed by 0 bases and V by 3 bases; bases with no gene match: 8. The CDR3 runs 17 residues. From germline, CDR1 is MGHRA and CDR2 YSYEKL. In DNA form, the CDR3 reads TGCGCCAGCAGCCACCGGGACAGAGCACTAGCCAAAAACATTCAGTACTTC. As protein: CASSHRDRALAKNIQYF.

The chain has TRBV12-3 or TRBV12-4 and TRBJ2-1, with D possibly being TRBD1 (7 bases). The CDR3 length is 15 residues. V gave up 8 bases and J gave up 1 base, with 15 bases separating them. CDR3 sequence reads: CASLQGGQSYNEQFF. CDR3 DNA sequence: TGTGCCAGCCTCCAGGGGGGACAGTCCTACAATGAGCAGTTCTTC.

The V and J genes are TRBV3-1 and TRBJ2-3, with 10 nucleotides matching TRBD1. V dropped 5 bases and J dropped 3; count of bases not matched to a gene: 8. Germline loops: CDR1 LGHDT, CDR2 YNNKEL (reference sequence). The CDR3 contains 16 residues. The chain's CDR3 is CASSEPGQGITDTQYF. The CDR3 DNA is TGTGCCAGCAGCGAACCGGGACAGGGGATAACAGATACGCAGTATTTT.

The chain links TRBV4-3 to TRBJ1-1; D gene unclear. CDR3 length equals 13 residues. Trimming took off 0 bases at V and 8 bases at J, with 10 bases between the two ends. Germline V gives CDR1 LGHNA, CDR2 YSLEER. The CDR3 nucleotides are TGCGCCAGCAGCCAAGATCCTTCGGGCGAAGCTTTCTTT. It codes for CASSQDPSGEAFF.

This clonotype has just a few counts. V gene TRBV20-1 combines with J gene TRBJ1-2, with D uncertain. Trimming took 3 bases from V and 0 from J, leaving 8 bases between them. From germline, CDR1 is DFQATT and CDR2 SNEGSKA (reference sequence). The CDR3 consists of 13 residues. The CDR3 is CSASPGSNYGYTF. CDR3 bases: TGCAGTGCTAGTCCGGGTTCTAACTATGGCTACACCTTC.

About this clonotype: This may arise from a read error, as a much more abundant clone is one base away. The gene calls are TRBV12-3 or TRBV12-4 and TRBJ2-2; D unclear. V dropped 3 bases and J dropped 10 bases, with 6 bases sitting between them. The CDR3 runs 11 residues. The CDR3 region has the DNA TGTGCCAGCAGTTTTAGCCCGGAGCTGTTTTTT. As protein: CASSFSPELFF.

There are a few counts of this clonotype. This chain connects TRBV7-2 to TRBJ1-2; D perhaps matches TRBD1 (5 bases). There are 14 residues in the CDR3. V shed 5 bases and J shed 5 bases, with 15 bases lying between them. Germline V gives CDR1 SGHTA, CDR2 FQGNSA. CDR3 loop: CASSPSGQIYGYTF. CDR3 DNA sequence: TGTGCCAGCAGCCCATCGGGGCAGATTTATGGCTACACCTTC.

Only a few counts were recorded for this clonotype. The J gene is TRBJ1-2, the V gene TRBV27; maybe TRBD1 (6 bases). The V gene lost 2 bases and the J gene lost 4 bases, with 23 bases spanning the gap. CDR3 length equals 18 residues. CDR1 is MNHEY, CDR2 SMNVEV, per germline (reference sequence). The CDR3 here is CASSLSPASGQVLYGYTF. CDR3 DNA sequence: TGTGCCAGCAGTTTAAGCCCTGCCTCGGGACAAGTTCTCTATGGCTACACCTTC.

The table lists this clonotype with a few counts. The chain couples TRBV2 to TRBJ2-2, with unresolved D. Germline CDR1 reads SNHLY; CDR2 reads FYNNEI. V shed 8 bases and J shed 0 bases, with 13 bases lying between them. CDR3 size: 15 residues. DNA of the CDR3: TGTGCCAGCGGATTTGAGACCCCGAACACCGGGGAGCTGTTTTTT. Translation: CASGFETPNTGELFF.

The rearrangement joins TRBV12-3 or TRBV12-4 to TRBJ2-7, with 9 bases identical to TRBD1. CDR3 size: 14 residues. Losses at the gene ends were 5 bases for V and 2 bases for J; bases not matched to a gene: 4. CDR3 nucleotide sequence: TGTGCCAGCAGTAAGGGGACAGGGACCTACGAGCAGTACTTC. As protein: CASSKGTGTYEQYF.

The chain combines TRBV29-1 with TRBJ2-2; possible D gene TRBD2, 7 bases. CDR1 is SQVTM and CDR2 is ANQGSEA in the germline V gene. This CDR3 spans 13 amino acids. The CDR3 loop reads CTLGGGRNGELFF. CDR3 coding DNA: TGCACTCTGGGGGGGGGCCGGAACGGGGAGCTGTTTTTT.

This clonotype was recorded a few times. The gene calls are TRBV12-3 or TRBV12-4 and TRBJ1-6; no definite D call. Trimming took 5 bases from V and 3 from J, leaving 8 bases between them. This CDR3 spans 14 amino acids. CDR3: CASSPGIYNSPLHF. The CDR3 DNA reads TGTGCCAGCAGTCCCGGGATCTATAATTCACCCCTCCACTTT.

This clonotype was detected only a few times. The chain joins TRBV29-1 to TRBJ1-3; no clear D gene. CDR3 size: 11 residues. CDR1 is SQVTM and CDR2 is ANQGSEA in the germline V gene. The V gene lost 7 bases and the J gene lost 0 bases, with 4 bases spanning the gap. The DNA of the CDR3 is TGCAGCGGGGACTCTGGAAACACCATATATTTT. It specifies CSGDSGNTIYF.

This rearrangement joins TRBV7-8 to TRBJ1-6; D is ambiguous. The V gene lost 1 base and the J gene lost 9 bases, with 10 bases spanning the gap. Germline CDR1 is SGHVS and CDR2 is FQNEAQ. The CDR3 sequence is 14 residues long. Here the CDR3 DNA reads TGTGCCAGCAGCTTAGAGGGCGCTAGTTCACCCCTCCACTTT. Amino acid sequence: CASSLEGASSPLHF.

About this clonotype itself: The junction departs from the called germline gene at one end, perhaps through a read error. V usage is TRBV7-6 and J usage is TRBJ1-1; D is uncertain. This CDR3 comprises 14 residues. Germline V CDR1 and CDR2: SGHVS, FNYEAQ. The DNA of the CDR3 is TGTGCCAGCAGCCCCCTGCGTCTGAACCCTGAAGCTTTCTTT. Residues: CASSPLRLNPEAFF.

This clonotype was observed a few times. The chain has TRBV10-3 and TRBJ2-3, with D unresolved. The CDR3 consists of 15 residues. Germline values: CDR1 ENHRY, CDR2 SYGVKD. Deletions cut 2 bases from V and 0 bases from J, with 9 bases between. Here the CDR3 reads CAISEAGSSTDTQYF. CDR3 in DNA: TGTGCCATCAGTGAGGCCGGTTCTAGCACAGATACGCAGTATTTT.

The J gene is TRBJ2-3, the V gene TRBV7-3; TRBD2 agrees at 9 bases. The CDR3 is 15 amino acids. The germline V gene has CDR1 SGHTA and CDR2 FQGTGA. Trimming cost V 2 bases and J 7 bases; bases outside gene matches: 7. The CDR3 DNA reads TGTGCCAGCAGCTTAGCGGGGGGGCCTGTAAATACGCAGTATTTT. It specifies CASSLAGGPVNTQYF.